This T cell receptor (beta chain) originates from a study of T cell repertoires in cytomegalovirus infection. V was trimmed by 6 bases and J by 0 bases, leaving 3 bases between them. The CDR3 is made up of 12 amino acids. One entry per CDR3 protein results from TCRdb running MiXCR on the reads. The data contain 900,000 to 950,000 distinct CDR3 sequences, approximately 31% of them seen just once; the ten biggest clones take up around an eighth. This clonotype was seen many times. Its antigen remains unknown. The chain couples TRBV12-3 or TRBV12-4 to TRBJ1-3, with D unclear. The material was cultured CD8+ T cells from PBMCs, obtained from culture after CMV antigen stimulation. This clonotype originated in a human donor in good health (CMV status not recorded). Some clones in this sample may be carry-over from other donors' samples. CDR3 protein: CASRDSGNTIYF. The CDR3 region has the DNA TGTGCCAGCAGGGACTCTGGAAACACCATATATTTT.